What follows are 21 T cell receptor beta chains derived from one specimen sequenced in a study of shared clonotypes between healthy human individuals. CD45RO-negative cells were positively selected for CCR7, leaving out terminally differentiated effector memory CD45RA+ cells. Profiling relied on immunoSEQ multiplex PCR, and the TCRdb table lists in-frame clones only, not all of them. The table has about 700,000 clones, under 95% seen once. Sequencing was done on a sample of naive CD8+ T cells sorted from blood. The receptors shown here come from a man aged 25-40 years in good health.

The V and J genes are TRBV6-1 and TRBJ2-7, with D maybe TRBD2 (7 bases). The CDR3 has 17 amino acids. Trimming left V 3 bases short and J 0 bases short, with 18 bases between. Germline V gene data show CDR1 as MNHNS and CDR2 as SASEGT. CDR3 nucleotides: TGTGCCAGCAGTGATCCTAGCCTAGCGGACAGCTCCTACGAGCAGTACTTC. This sequence encodes CASSDPSLADSSYEQYF.

The chain recombines TRBV5-4 with TRBJ2-1; D is unresolved. Trimming left V 0 bases short and J 8 bases short, with 12 bases between. The CDR3 is made up of 14 amino acids. Per germline, CDR1 SGHNT and CDR2 YYREEE (reference sequence). As DNA, the CDR3 is TGTGCCAGCAGCTTGGCTACCACGTGGGATGAGCAGTTCTTC. This gives the protein CASSLATTWDEQFF.

The chain recombines TRBV11-2 with TRBJ2-7; no clear D. The germline gives CDR1 SGHAT, CDR2 FQNNGV. The CDR3 spans 12 residues. Trimming took off 2 bases at V and 3 bases at J, with 5 bases between the two ends. CDR3 in amino acids: CASSLNGYEQYF. CDR3 DNA sequence: TGTGCCAGCAGCTTAAACGGCTACGAGCAGTACTTC.

V is TRBV28 and J is TRBJ2-1; D gene uncertain. The CDR3 is 17 amino acids. Germline CDR1 reads MDHEN; CDR2 reads SYDVKM. V shed 1 base and J shed 5 bases, with 18 bases lying between them. The CDR3 sequence is CASSLSASRVGNNEQFF. In DNA, the CDR3 is TGTGCCAGCAGTTTATCCGCGTCTAGAGTGGGGAACAATGAGCAGTTCTTC. Based on the CDR3 plus reference TRBV28 and TRBJ2-1, the full variable domain is DVKVTQSSRYLVKRTGEKVFLECVQDMDHENMFWYRQDPGLGLRLIYFSYDVKMKEKGDIPEGYSVSREKKERFSLILESASTNQTSMYLCASSLSASRVGNNEQFFGPGTRLTVL.

The CDR3 is CASSVARQGTNYGYTF. CDR3 DNA sequence: TGTGCCAGCAGCGTAGCTCGGCAGGGAACTAACTATGGCTACACCTTC. The rearrangement links TRBV9 to TRBJ1-2, with D perhaps TRBD1 (5 bases). The V and J ends lost 0 bases and 0 bases respectively, with 12 bases between them. This CDR3 region has 16 residues. From germline, CDR1 is SGDLS and CDR2 YYNGEE.

The rearrangement links TRBV28 to TRBJ1-2, with D uncertain. The CDR3 is made up of 15 amino acids. With 6 bases removed from V and 0 bases from J, the gap between germline ends came to 14 bases. CDR1 MDHEN and CDR2 SYDVKM come from the germline V gene. The CDR3: CASRPSAEANYGYTF. CDR3 bases: TGTGCCAGCAGACCTTCTGCGGAAGCTAACTATGGCTACACCTTC.

This clone occurred once. The genes are TRBV5-6 and TRBJ1-5; D might be TRBD1 (5 bases). This CDR3 has 16 amino acids. The V gene lost 0 bases and the J gene lost 0 bases, with 10 bases spanning the gap. CDR1 SGHDT and CDR2 YYEEEE come from the germline V gene. CDR3 loop: CASSLEGDYSNQPQHF. The CDR3 DNA is TGTGCCAGCAGCTTGGAAGGGGATTATAGCAATCAGCCCCAGCATTTT.

The CDR3 reads CASSYRDRDAYEQYF. DNA of the CDR3: TGTGCCAGCAGTTACCGTGACAGGGACGCCTACGAGCAGTACTTC. The chain combines TRBV6-6 with TRBJ2-7; 7 positions agree with TRBD1. CDR3 size: 15 residues. Germline-derived CDR1 and CDR2 are MNHNY and SVGAGI (reference sequence). The ends lost 2 bases at V and 2 bases at J; junction bases unmatched: 6.

The rearrangement links TRBV2 to TRBJ2-7; D may be TRBD2 (6 bases). This CDR3 has 15 amino acids. V was trimmed by 5 bases and J by 7 bases, leaving 21 bases between them. Germline V gene lookup returns CDR1 SNHLY and CDR2 FYNNEI. The CDR3 reads CASSPPGSPRGEQYF. In DNA, the CDR3 is TGTGCCAGCAGTCCTCCCGGGAGCCCTCGGGGGGAGCAGTACTTC.

V gene TRBV5-6 combines with J gene TRBJ2-3; D possibly uses TRBD1 or TRBD2 (5 bases each). Germline CDR1 and CDR2: SGHDT and YYEEEE. The CDR3 length is 13 residues. V lost 6 bases, J lost 2 bases, and 10 bases lay in between. The CDR3 nucleotides read TGTGCCAGCATGGTGGGGGACACAGATACGCAGTATTTT. Translating it yields CASMVGDTDTQYF.

The chain links TRBV7-9 to TRBJ2-5; 11 nucleotides agree with TRBD2. Germline lookup yields CDR1 SEHNR and CDR2 FQNEAQ (reference sequence). The ends lost 5 bases at V and 2 bases at J; junction bases unmatched: 7. CDR3 length: 16 residues. CDR3 in DNA: TGTGCCAGCAGCCACAGACTAGCGGGAAAACAAGAGACCCAGTACTTC. Its translation is CASSHRLAGKQETQYF.

Here the CDR3 DNA reads TGTGCCAGCAGCATAAGGAGATTACCAAATACAGATACGCAGTATTTT. This translates into CASSIRRLPNTDTQYF. The chain combines TRBV7-8 with TRBJ2-3; D uncertain. Germline assignment: CDR1 SGHVS and CDR2 FQNEAQ. This CDR3 comprises 16 residues. Trimming shortened V by 5 bases and J by 3 bases, and 18 bases separated the two germline ends.

V and J are TRBV7-6 and TRBJ1-5, with TRBD1 as a possible D gene (5 bases). V was clipped by 2 bases and J by 7 bases, with 15 bases between them. The CDR3 is 15 amino acids. Germline CDR1 reads SGHVS; CDR2 reads FNYEAQ. In DNA, the CDR3 is TGTGCCAGCAGCTTACAGGGCCCCATAGAGCAGCCCCAGCATTTT. It encodes CASSLQGPIEQPQHF.

In its sample, this clone was seen once. The chain couples TRBV9 to TRBJ2-7; D gene unclear. Trimming removed 4 bases from V and 0 bases from J, with 11 bases in between. The germline gives CDR1 SGDLS, CDR2 YYNGEE. The CDR3 sequence is 14 residues long. The CDR3 DNA follows: TGTGCCAGCAGCCCCCCCAGTAACTCCTACGAGCAGTACTTC. Its translation: CASSPPSNSYEQYF.

This chain uses TRBV13 with TRBJ2-7, with D possibly matching TRBD2 (5 bases). V gave up 0 bases and J gave up 0 bases, with 15 bases separating them. This CDR3 is built from 17 residues. CDR1 PRHDT and CDR2 FYEKMQ come from the germline V gene (reference sequence). For the CDR3, the DNA is TGTGCCAGCAGCTTAGGTCCCCGGACTCTGCGCTCCTACGAGCAGTACTTC. This translates into CASSLGPRTLRSYEQYF.

This clone was detected a few times. The chain employs TRBV27 and TRBJ1-2; no clear D gene. Germline-derived CDR1 and CDR2 are MNHEY and SMNVEV (reference sequence). CDR3 length equals 14 residues. Trimming pared 7 bases from V and 5 bases from J, leaving 17 bases between. The CDR3 sequence: CASKVRGDPYGYTF. CDR3 DNA: TGTGCCAGCAAGGTCCGCGGTGACCCATATGGCTACACCTTC.

The chain has TRBV29-1 and TRBJ1-1; perhaps TRBD1 as D (5 bases). The germline V gene encodes CDR1 SQVTM and CDR2 ANQGSEA. Deletions cut 0 bases from V and 4 bases from J, with 15 bases between. The CDR3 contains 15 residues. CDR3 DNA sequence: TGCAGCGTTGAAGATCGAAGGGGAGGAGTCACTGAAGCTTTCTTT. This codes for CSVEDRRGGVTEAFF.

V gene TRBV27 combines with J gene TRBJ2-1; 7 nucleotides match TRBD2. The CDR3 runs to 15 residues. V dropped 5 bases and J dropped 5; count of bases not matched to a gene: 9. Germline CDR1 MNHEY, CDR2 SMNVEV (reference sequence). The CDR3 loop reads CASSPPAGSDNEQFF. For the CDR3, the DNA is TGTGCCAGCAGTCCCCCAGCGGGATCAGACAATGAGCAGTTCTTC.

The CDR3 spells CATYLAGYNEQFF. CDR3 bases: TGTGCCACCTACCTGGCCGGCTACAATGAGCAGTTCTTC. V gene TRBV2 combines with J gene TRBJ2-1; D is undetermined. The length of the CDR3 is 13 residues. V lost 10 bases and J lost 3, with 13 bases in between. CDR1 SNHLY and CDR2 FYNNEI come from the germline V gene.

The chain links TRBV5-1 to TRBJ2-7, with D hard to call. The length of the CDR3 is 15 residues. Trimming removed 2 bases at V and 3 bases at J, with 15 bases between. Germline CDR1 reads SGHRS; CDR2 reads YFSETQ. The chain's CDR3 is CASSFRSTLGYEQYF. DNA of the CDR3: TGCGCCAGCAGCTTTAGGAGCACTCTCGGCTACGAGCAGTACTTC.

The V gene is TRBV9, the J gene TRBJ1-1; the D gene is possibly TRBD1 (6 bases). The germline V and J ends were trimmed by 2 bases and 2 bases, with 10 bases remaining between them. The CDR3 consists of 14 residues. Germline CDR1 reads SGDLS; CDR2 reads YYNGEE. This chain's CDR3 is CASSVGQVNTEAFF. The CDR3 region has the DNA TGTGCCAGCAGCGTGGGACAAGTAAACACTGAAGCTTTCTTT.